This TCR beta chain stems from a study of blood T cell dynamics during melanoma immunotherapy. Turning to the study itself: Patients with metastatic melanoma got pembrolizumab or nivolumab-ipilimumab as first-line care.

Sample time point: week 3, after first cycle of checkpoint inhibitor. Patients with prior systemic cancer treatment, concomitant immunosuppressants, or other active malignancies were excluded. Libraries were prepared by immunoSEQ multiplex PCR; TCRdb keeps only in-frame clonotypes and omits some of them. The sample lists about a thousand clones; approximately 90% were seen once. Study-level points and caveats: It remained unknown if the driving T cell clones were melanoma-specific. Disease-control patients, not progressors, showed rising cfDNA rearrangement scores by W3.

A remark on this clone: Antigen unknown.

V lost 1 base and J lost 2, with 10 bases in between. This CDR3 contains 15 residues. CDR1 and CDR2 (germline): LGHNA, YSLEER. This TCR came from a human donor with melanoma. The material sequenced was cell-free DNA from blood, taken from a patient treated with checkpoint blockade. The chain employs TRBV4-3 and TRBJ2-3, with D perhaps matching TRBD2 (6 bases). CDR3 sequence (DNA): TGCGCCAGCAGCCAAGTTACGGGAGTCACAGATACGCAGTATTTT. This sequence encodes CASSQVTGVTDTQYF.